This T cell receptor (beta chain) was identified during a study of shared clonotypes between healthy human individuals. The V gene's germline CDR1 is SNHLY and CDR2 FYNNEI. Between the trimmed V and J ends, which lost 1 base and 3 bases, there was a span of 10 bases. The CDR3 runs 14 residues. Profiling relied on immunoSEQ multiplex PCR, and the TCRdb table lists in-frame clones only, not all of them. The sample has hundreds of thousands of clones, 90% to 96% seen once. Sequenced: naive CD4+ T cells sorted from blood. Regarding subset: CD45RA+ positively selected. This chain connects TRBV2 to TRBJ2-7, with D unclear. This sequence originates from a woman in her 30s in good health. CDR3 nucleotide sequence: TGTGCCAGCAGTGAAGGGAAAGGATTCTACGAGCAGTACTTC. Its protein is CASSEGKGFYEQYF. The full variable domain, rest sourced from reference TRBV2 and TRBJ2-7, is EPEVTQTPSHQVTQMGQEVILRCVPISNHLYFYWYRQILGQKVEFLVSFYNNEISEKSEIFDDQFSVERPDGSNFTLKIRSTKLEDSAMYFCASSEGKGFYEQYFGPGTRLTVT.